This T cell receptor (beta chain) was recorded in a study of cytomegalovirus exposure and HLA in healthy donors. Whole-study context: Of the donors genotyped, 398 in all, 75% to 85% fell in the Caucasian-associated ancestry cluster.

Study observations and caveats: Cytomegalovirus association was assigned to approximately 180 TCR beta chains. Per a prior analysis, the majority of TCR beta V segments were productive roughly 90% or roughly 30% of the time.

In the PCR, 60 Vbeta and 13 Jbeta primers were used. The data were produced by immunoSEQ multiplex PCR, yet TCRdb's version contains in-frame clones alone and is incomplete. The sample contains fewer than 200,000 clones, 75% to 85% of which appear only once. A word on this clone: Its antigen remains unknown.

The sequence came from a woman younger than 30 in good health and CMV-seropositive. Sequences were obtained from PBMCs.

CDR3 nucleotides: TGTGCCAGCTCACCGGGGGAGGGAGGCCGAACTGAAGCTTTCTTT. As protein: CASSPGEGGRTEAFF. This chain uses TRBV18 with TRBJ1-1, with a weak D call TRBD1 (5 bases). V was pared by 3 bases and J by 5 bases, with 16 bases between. The V gene's germline CDR1 is KGHSH and CDR2 LQKENI. The CDR3 runs to 15 residues.